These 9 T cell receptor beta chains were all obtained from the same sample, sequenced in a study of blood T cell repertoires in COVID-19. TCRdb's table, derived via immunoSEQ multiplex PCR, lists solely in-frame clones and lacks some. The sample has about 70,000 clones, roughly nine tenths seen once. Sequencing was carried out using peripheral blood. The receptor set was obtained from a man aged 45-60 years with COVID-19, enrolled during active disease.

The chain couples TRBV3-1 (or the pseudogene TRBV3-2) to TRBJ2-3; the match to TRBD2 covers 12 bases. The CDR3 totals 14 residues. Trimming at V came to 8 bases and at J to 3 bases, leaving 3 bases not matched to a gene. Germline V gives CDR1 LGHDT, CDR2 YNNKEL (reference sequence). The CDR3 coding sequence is TGTGCCAGCCTACTAGCGGGAGGAACAGATACGCAGTATTTT. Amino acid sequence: CASLLAGGTDTQYF.

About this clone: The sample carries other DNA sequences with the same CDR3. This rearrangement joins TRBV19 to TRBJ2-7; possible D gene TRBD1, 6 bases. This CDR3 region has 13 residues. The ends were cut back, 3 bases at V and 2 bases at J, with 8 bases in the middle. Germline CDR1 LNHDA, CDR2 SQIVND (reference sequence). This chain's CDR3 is CASSIAGAYEQYF. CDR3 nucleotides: TGTGCCAGTAGTATTGCAGGGGCCTACGAGCAGTACTTC.

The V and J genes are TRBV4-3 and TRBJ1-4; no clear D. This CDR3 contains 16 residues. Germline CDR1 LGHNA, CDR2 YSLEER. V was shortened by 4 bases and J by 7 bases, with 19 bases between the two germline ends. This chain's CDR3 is CASSRKEDQRGEKLFF. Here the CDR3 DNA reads TGCGCCAGCAGCCGTAAGGAGGACCAAAGAGGTGAAAAACTGTTTTTT.

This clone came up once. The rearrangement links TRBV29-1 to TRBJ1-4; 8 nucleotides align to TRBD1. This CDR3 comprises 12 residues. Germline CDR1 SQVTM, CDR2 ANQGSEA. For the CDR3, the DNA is TGCAGTGTGGGACAGGATAATGAAAAACTGTTTTTT. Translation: CSVGQDNEKLFF.

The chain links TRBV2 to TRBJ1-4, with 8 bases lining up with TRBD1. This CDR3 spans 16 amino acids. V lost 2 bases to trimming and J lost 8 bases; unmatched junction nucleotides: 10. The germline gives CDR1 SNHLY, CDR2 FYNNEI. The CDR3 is CASSELRTGWIEKLFF. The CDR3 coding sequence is TGTGCCAGCAGTGAACTGAGGACAGGGTGGATAGAAAAACTGTTTTTT.

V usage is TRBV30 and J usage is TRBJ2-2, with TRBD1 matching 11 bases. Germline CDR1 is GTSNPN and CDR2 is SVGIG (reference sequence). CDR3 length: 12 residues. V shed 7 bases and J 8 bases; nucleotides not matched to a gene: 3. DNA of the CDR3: TGTGCCTCGGACAGGGGGCCGGGGGAGCTGTTTTTT. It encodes CASDRGPGELFF.

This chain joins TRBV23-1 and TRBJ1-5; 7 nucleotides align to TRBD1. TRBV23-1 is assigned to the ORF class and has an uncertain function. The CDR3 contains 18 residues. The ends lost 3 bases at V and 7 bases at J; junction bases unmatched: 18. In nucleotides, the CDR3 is TGCGCCAGCAGTCATTATGAACAGGGGCCGGGGAAGGTCCAGCCCCAGCATTTT. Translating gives CASSHYEQGPGKVQPQHF.

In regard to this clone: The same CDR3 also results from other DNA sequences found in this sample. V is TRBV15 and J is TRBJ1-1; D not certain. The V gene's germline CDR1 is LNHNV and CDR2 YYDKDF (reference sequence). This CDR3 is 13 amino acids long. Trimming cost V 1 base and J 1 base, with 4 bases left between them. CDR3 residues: CATSRGGNTEAFF. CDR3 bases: TGTGCCACCAGCAGAGGCGGGAACACTGAAGCTTTCTTT. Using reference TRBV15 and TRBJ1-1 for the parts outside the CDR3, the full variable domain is DAMVIQNPRYQVTQFGKPVTLSCSQTLNHNVMYWYQQKSSQAPKLLFHYYDKDFNNEADTPDNFQSRRPNTSFCFLDIRSPGLGDTAMYLCATSRGGNTEAFFGQGTRLTVV.

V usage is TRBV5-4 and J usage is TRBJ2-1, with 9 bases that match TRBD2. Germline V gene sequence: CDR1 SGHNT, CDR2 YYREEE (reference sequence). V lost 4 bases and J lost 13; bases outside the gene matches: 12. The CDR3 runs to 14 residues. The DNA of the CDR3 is TGTGCCAGCAGCCCCCGGGGTAGCGGGAGTCGTCAGTTCTTC. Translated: CASSPRGSGSRQFF.